This TCR beta chain was captured in a study of CD8 T cells in ankylosing spondylitis. Study-level findings and limits: Apparently characteristic of ankylosing spondylitis blood was a TCR beta motif (eight highly homologous variants). Reportedly, matched ankylosing spondylitis synovial fluid was significantly enriched for disease-linked clones. CD8+ cells made up the disease-linked clones, which were relatively rare in peripheral blood. Earlier studies detected some motif variants in reactive arthritis synovial fluid and blood.

V lost 6 bases, J lost 5 bases, and 10 bases lay in between. CDR3 size: 12 residues. Libraries for TCR beta were made by quantitative 5'-RACE with molecular barcodes. TCRdb analysed the 5' RACE reads with MiXCR anew, one entry per CDR3 protein. The repertoire includes fewer than 650,000 distinct CDR3 sequences, roughly an eighth of them detected once, and under 7.5% sits in the top ten. This clonotype occurred a few times. Its specificity is not known. Sequenced sample: blood, either unsorted or a sorted T cell fraction (not recorded which). V is TRBV12-3 or TRBV12-4 and J is TRBJ2-5; a weak D match, TRBD2 (6 bases). The receptor's source is a male donor with ankylosing spondylitis. CDR3 amino acids: CASSTSWETQYF. The CDR3, as DNA: TGTGCCAGCAGCACTAGCTGGGAGACCCAGTACTTC.